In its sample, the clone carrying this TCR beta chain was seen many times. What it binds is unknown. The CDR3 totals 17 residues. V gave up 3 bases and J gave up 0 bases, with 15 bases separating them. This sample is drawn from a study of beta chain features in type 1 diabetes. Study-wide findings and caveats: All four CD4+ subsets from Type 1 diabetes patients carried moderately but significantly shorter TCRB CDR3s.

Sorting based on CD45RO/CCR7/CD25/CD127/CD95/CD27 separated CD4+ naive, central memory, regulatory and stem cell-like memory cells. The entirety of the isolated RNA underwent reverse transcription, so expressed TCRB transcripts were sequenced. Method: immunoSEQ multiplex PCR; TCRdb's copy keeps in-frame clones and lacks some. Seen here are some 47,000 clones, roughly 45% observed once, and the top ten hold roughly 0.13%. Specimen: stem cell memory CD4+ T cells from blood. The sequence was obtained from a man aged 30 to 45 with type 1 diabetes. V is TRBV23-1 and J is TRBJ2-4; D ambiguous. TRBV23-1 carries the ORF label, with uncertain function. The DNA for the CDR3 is TGCGCCAGCAGTCACTTTCGGAGCTCAGTAGCCAAAAACATTCAGTACTTC. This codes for CASSHFRSSVAKNIQYF.